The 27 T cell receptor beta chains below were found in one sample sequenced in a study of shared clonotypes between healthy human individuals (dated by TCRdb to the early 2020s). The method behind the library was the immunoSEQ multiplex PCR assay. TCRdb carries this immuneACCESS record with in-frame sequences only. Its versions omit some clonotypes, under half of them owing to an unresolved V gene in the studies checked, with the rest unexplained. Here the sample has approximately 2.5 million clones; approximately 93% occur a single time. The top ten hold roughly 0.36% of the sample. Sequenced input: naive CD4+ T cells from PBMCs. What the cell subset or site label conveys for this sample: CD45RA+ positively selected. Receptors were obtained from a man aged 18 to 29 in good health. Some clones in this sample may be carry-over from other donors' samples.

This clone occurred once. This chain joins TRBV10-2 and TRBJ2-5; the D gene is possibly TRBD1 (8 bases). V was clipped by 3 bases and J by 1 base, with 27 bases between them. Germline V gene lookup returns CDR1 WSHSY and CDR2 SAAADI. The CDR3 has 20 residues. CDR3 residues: CASSDRRGPMVREGQETQYF. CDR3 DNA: TGCGCCAGCAGTGATCGCAGGGGGCCGATGGTCAGGGAGGGCCAAGAGACCCAGTACTTC.

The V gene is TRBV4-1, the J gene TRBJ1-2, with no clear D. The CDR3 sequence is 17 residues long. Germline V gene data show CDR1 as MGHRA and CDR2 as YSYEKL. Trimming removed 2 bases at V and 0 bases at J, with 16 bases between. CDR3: CASSQPLLREANYGYTF. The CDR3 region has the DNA TGCGCCAGCAGCCAACCTCTTTTGCGGGAAGCTAACTATGGCTACACCTTC.

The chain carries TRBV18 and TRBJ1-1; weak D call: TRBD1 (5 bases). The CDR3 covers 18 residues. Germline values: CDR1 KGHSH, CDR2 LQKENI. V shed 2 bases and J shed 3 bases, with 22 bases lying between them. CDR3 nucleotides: TGTGCCAGCTCACCAACTTCGCGACGAGGGACTCAGGACACTGAAGCTTTCTTT. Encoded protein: CASSPTSRRGTQDTEAFF.

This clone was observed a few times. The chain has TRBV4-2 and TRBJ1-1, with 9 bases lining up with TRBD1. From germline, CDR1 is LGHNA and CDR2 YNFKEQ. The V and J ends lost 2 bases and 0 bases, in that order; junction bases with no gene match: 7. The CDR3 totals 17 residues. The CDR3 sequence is CASSQLLGQGVNTEAFF. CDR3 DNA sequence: TGTGCCAGCAGCCAACTCCTGGGACAGGGAGTGAACACTGAAGCTTTCTTT.

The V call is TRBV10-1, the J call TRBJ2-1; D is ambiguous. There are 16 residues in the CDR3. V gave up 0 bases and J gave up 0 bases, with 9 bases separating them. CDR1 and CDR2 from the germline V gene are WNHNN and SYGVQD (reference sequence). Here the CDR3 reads CASSESAPSSYNEQFF. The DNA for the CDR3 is TGCGCCAGCAGTGAGTCGGCGCCGAGCTCCTACAATGAGCAGTTCTTC.

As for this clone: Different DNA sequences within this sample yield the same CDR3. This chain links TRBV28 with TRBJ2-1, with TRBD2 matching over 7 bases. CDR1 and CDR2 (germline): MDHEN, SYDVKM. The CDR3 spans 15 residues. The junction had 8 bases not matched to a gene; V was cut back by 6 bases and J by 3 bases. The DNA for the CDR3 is TGTGCCAGCAGCCCCCCCGGCGGGAGCTACAATGAGCAGTTCTTC. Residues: CASSPPGGSYNEQFF. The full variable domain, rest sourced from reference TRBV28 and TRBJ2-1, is DVKVTQSSRYLVKRTGEKVFLECVQDMDHENMFWYRQDPGLGLRLIYFSYDVKMKEKGDIPEGYSVSREKKERFSLILESASTNQTSMYLCASSPPGGSYNEQFFGPGTRLTVL.

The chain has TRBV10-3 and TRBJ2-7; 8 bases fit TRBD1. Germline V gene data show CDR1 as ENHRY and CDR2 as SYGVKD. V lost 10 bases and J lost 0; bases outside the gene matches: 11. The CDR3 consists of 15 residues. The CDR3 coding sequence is TGTGCCACTACTACCGGGACAGGTTACTCCTACGAGCAGTACTTC. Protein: CATTTGTGYSYEQYF.

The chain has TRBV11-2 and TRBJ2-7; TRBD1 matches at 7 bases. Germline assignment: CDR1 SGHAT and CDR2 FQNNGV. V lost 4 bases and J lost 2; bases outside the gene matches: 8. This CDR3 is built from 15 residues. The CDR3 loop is CASSYDRVRAYEQYF. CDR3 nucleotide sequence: TGTGCCAGCAGCTACGACAGGGTCCGGGCCTACGAGCAGTACTTC. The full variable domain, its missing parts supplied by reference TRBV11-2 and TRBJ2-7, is EAGVAQSPRYKIIEKRQSVAFWCNPISGHATLYWYQQILGQGPKLLIQFQNNGVVDDSQLPKDRFSAERLKGVDSTLKIQPAKLEDSAVYLCASSYDRVRAYEQYFGPGTRLTVT.

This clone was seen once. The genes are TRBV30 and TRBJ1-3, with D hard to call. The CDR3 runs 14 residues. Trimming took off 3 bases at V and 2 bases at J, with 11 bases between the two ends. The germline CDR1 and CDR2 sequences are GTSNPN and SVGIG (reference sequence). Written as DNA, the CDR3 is TGTGCCTGGAGCCCAGGACTTGCTGGAAACACCATATATTTT. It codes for CAWSPGLAGNTIYF. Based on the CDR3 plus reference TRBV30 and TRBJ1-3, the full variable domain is SQTIHQWPATLVQPVGSPLSLECTVEGTSNPNLYWYRQAAGRGLQLLFYSVGIGQISSEVPQNLSASRPQDRQFILSSKKLLLSDSGFYLCAWSPGLAGNTIYFGEGSWLTVV.

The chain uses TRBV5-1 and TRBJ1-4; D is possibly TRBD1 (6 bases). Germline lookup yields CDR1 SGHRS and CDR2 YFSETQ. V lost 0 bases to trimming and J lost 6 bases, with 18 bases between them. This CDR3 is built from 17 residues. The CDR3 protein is CASSLGAPGGRDEKLFF. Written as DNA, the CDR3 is TGCGCCAGCAGCTTGGGGGCCCCGGGGGGCAGGGATGAAAAACTGTTTTTT.

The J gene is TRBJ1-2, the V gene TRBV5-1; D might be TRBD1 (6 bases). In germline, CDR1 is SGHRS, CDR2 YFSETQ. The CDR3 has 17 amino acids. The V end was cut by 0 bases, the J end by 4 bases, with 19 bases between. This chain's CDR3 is CASSLGPQVGGTYGYTF. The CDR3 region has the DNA TGCGCCAGCAGCTTGGGACCTCAGGTTGGGGGCACCTATGGCTACACCTTC.

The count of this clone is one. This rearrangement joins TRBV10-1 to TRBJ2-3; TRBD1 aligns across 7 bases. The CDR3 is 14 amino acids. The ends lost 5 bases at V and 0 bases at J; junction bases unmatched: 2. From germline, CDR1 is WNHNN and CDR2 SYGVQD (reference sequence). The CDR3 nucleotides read TGCGCCAGCAGTAGACAGGGTAGCACAGATACGCAGTATTTT. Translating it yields CASSRQGSTDTQYF.

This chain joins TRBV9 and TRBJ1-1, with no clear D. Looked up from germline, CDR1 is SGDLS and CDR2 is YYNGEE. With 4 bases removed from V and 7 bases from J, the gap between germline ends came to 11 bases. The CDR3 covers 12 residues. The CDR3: CASSLGWGEAFF. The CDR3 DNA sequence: TGTGCCAGCAGCCTAGGATGGGGTGAAGCTTTCTTT. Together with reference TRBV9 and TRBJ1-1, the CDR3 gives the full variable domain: DSGVTQTPKHLITATGQRVTLRCSPRSGDLSVYWYQQSLDQGLQFLIQYYNGEERAKGNILERFSAQQFPDLHSELNLSSLELGDSALYFCASSLGWGEAFFGQGTRLTVV.

CDR3 in DNA: TGTGCCAGCAGTTCCTCCAAATCAGGGCAGTTCTTC. It encodes CASSSSKSGQFF. The V gene is TRBV6-5, the J gene TRBJ2-1; the D is unclear. Trimming removed 4 bases from V and 12 bases from J, with 13 bases in between. The CDR3 runs 12 residues. The germline V gene encodes CDR1 MNHEY and CDR2 SVGAGI.

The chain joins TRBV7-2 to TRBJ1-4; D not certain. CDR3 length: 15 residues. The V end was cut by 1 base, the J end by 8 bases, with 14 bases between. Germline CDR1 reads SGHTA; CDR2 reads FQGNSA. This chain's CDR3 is CASSLGAYSAEKLFF. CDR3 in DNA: TGTGCCAGCAGCTTAGGGGCCTATTCCGCGGAAAAACTGTTTTTT.

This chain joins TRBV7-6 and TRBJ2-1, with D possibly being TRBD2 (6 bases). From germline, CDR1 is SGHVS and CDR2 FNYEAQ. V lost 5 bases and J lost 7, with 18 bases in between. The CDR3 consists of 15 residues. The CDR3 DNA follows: TGTGCCAGCAGCCCCTTAGGAGGGAACGGGAATGAGCAGTTCTTC. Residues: CASSPLGGNGNEQFF.

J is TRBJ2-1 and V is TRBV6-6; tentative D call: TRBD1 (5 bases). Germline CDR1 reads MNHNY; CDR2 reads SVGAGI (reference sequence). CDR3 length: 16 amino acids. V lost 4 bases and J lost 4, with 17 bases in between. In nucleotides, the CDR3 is TGTGCCAGCAGTTCTAGGGGTTCCTACAGTTACAATGAGCAGTTCTTC. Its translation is CASSSRGSYSYNEQFF.

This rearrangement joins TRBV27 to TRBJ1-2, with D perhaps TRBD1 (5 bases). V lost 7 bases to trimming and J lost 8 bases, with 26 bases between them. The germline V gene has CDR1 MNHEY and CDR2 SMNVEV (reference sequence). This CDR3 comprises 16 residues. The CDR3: CASTQHENTGVGGYTF. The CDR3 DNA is TGTGCCAGCACCCAACACGAGAATACAGGCGTCGGGGGCTACACCTTC.

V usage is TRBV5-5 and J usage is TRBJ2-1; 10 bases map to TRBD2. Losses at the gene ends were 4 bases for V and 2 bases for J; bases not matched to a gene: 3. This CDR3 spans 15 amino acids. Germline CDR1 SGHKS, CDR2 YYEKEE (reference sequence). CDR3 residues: CASSTTSGTYNEQFF. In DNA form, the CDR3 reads TGTGCCAGCAGCACAACTAGCGGGACCTACAATGAGCAGTTCTTC.

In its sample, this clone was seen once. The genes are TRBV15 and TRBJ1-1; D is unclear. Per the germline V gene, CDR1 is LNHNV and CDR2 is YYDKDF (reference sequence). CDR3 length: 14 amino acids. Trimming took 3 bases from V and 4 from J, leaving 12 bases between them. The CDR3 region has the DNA TGTGCCACCAGCAGCAACGGAGCGAGCACTGAAGCTTTCTTT. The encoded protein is CATSSNGASTEAFF. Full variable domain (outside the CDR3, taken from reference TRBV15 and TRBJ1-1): DAMVIQNPRYQVTQFGKPVTLSCSQTLNHNVMYWYQQKSSQAPKLLFHYYDKDFNNEADTPDNFQSRRPNTSFCFLDIRSPGLGDTAMYLCATSSNGASTEAFFGQGTRLTVV.

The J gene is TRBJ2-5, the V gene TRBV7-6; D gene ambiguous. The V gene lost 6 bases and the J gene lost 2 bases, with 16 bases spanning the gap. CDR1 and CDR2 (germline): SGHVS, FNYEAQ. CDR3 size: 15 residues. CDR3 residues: CASRSQVGKQETQYF. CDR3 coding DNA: TGTGCCAGCAGAAGTCAAGTGGGAAAACAAGAGACCCAGTACTTC.

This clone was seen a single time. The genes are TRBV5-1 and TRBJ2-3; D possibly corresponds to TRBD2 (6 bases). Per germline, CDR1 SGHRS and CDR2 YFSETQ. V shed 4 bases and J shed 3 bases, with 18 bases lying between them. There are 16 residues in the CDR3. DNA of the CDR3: TGCGCCAGCAGCCAAACCGGGCGAGGGAGGACAGATACGCAGTATTTT. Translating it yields CASSQTGRGRTDTQYF.

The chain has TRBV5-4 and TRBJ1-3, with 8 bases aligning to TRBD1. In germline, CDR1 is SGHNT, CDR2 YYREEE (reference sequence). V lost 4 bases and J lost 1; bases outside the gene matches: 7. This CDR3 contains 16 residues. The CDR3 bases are TGTGCCAGCAGCCAAGGGGACAGGCCTTCTGGAAACACCATATATTTT. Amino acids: CASSQGDRPSGNTIYF.

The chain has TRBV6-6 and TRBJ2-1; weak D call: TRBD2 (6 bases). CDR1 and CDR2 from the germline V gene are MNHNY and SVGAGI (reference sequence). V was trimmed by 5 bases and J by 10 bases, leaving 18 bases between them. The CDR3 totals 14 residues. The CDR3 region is CASSRTASVGEQFF. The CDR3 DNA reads TGTGCCAGCAGTCGCACGGCTAGCGTCGGAGAGCAGTTCTTC.

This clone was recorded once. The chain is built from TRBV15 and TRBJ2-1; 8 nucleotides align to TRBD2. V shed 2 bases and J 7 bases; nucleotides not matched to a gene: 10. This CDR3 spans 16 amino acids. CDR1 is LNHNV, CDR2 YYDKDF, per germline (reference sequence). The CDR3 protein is CATSRRGGRQQNEQFF. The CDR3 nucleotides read TGTGCCACCAGCAGACGAGGCGGGAGGCAACAAAATGAGCAGTTCTTC.

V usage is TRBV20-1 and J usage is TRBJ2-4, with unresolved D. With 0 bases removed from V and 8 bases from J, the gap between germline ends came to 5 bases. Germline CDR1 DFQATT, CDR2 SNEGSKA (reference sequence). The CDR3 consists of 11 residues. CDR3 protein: CSARDYYIQYF. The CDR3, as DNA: TGCAGTGCTAGAGATTACTACATTCAGTACTTC.

This CDR3 is CSVLEWEKLFF. The CDR3 DNA reads as TGCAGCGTTCTAGAGTGGGAAAAACTGTTTTTT. The chain is built from TRBV29-1 and TRBJ1-4; D is ambiguous. The CDR3 totals 11 residues. Germline-derived CDR1 and CDR2 are SQVTM and ANQGSEA. Trimming shortened V by 5 bases and J by 8 bases, and 9 bases separated the two germline ends.